A single sample gave rise to the 10 T cell receptor beta chains below, sequenced in a study of Graves' ophthalmopathy and Graves' hyperthyroidism. RNA transcripts served as template for amplifying TCR beta CDR3 sequences. The workflow started with a first-round RT-PCR run with HTBI primers and then moved on to a second-round multiplex PCR. TCRdb re-analysed the multiplex PCR reads in MiXCR, keeping a single row per CDR3 protein. This table has 740,000 or so distinct CDR3 sequences, approximately 40% appearing once. Sequences were obtained from peripheral blood. The receptors were gathered from an adult man with Graves' ophthalmopathy.

Comments on this clonotype: The junction shows a germline mismatch at one end, possibly a read error. The rearrangement uses TRBV7-8 and TRBJ1-4; possible D gene TRBD1, 5 bases. Germline V gene lookup returns CDR1 SGHVS and CDR2 FQNEAQ. This CDR3 spans 16 amino acids. Here the CDR3 DNA reads TGCGCCAGCAGCCGGACGGTGGGACCGGCTAATGAAAAACTGTTTTTT. Its translation is CASSRTVGPANEKLFF.

This clonotype has ten or more counts. V usage is TRBV29-1 and J usage is TRBJ1-1; 7 bases match TRBD1. The V and J ends lost 7 bases and 5 bases, in that order; junction bases with no gene match: 10. Per germline, CDR1 SQVTM and CDR2 ANQGSEA. This CDR3 has 13 residues. The CDR3 nucleotides are TGCAGCGGAGAGACAGGGCGTACTACTGAAGCTTTCTTT. As protein: CSGETGRTTEAFF. Full variable domain (rest looked up from reference TRBV29-1 and TRBJ1-1): SAVISQKPSRDICQRGTSLTIQCQVDSQVTMMFWYRQQPGQSLTLIATANQGSEATYESGFVIDKFPISRPNLTFSTLTVSNMSPEDSSIYLCSGETGRTTEAFFGQGTRLTVV.

This chain uses TRBV15 with TRBJ1-2; the D gene is possibly TRBD1 (6 bases). The CDR3 is 15 residues long. Germline V gene lookup returns CDR1 LNHNV and CDR2 YYDKDF (reference sequence). V was pared by 1 base and J by 8 bases, with 17 bases between. The CDR3 protein is CATSRGTALGGGYTF. In DNA, the CDR3 is TGTGCCACCAGCAGAGGGACAGCCTTGGGGGGAGGCTACACCTTC.

This sequence joins TRBV6-6 and TRBJ1-2; D gene ambiguous. The V end was cut by 2 bases, the J end by 7 bases, with 20 bases between. The CDR3 totals 16 residues. CDR1 and CDR2 from the germline V gene are MNHNY and SVGAGI (reference sequence). Here the CDR3 DNA reads TGTGCCAGCAGTTACCCAATGACGGGTAGAGCAGGTGGCTACACCTTC. Its translation: CASSYPMTGRAGGYTF.

The chain carries TRBV20-1 and TRBJ2-7; D perhaps matches TRBD2 (5 bases). The CDR3 has 11 residues. Germline values: CDR1 DFQATT, CDR2 SNEGSKA (reference sequence). The V end lost 6 bases, the J end lost 6 bases, and 12 bases lay between the germline ends. The CDR3, as DNA: TGCAGTGCCCCGGAGGCCTCCGAGCAGTACTTC. Translation gives CSAPEASEQYF.

This chain joins TRBV7-9 and TRBJ2-7; D may match TRBD1 or TRBD2 (5 bases each). The CDR3 covers 14 residues. Germline assignment: CDR1 SEHNR and CDR2 FQNEAQ (reference sequence). With 5 bases removed from V and 2 bases from J, the gap between germline ends came to 13 bases. The CDR3 nucleotides read TGTGCCAGCAGCCAAGGGACGGAGGCCTACGAGCAGTACTTC. Protein product: CASSQGTEAYEQYF.

There are many counts of this clonotype. V usage is TRBV29-1 and J usage is TRBJ2-7; maybe TRBD1 (6 bases). V shed 7 bases and J shed 3 bases, with 13 bases lying between them. Germline loops: CDR1 SQVTM, CDR2 ANQGSEA. The CDR3 is made up of 12 amino acids. The CDR3 here is CSALTGSYEQYF. The CDR3 coding sequence is TGCAGCGCGCTGACAGGAAGCTACGAGCAGTACTTC.

V is TRBV2 and J is TRBJ2-6; 7 bases map to TRBD1. V gave up 6 bases and J gave up 0 bases; unmatched junction bases: 20. This CDR3 region has 21 residues. The V gene's germline CDR1 is SNHLY and CDR2 FYNNEI. CDR3 coding DNA: TGTGCCAGCAGCGAAAGGGGACAGAGAGCTGTAGGGAACTCTGGGGCCAACGTCCTGACTTTC. Amino acids: CASSERGQRAVGNSGANVLTF. Combining the CDR3 with reference TRBV2 and TRBJ2-6 gives the whole variable domain EPEVTQTPSHQVTQMGQEVILRCVPISNHLYFYWYRQILGQKVEFLVSFYNNEISEKSEIFDDQFSVERPDGSNFTLKIRSTKLEDSAMYFCASSERGQRAVGNSGANVLTFGAGSRLTVL.

The V call is TRBV7-3, the J call TRBJ2-7; D may be TRBD1 or TRBD2 (5 bases each). CDR1 SGHTA and CDR2 FQGTGA come from the germline V gene. CDR3 size: 13 residues. Trimming took 7 bases from V and 3 from J, leaving 13 bases between them. In DNA, the CDR3 is TGTGCCAGCAAACCGGGACCTCGCTACGAGCAGTACTTC. It codes for CASKPGPRYEQYF.

This clonotype was counted ten times or more. The rearrangement joins TRBV7-2 to TRBJ1-4, with 9 nucleotides matching TRBD1. The germline V gene encodes CDR1 SGHTA and CDR2 FQGNSA. CDR3 size: 15 residues. With 1 base clipped from V and 7 bases from J, the junction kept 4 bases outside the gene matches. The CDR3: CASSLVGDRAEKLFF. CDR3 sequence (DNA): TGTGCCAGCAGCTTAGTAGGGGACAGGGCTGAAAAACTGTTTTTT.